The T cell receptor beta chain described here comes from a study of blood T cell repertoires in COVID-19. Trimming removed 0 bases at V and 10 bases at J, with 20 bases between. The CDR3 extends over 15 amino acids. CDR1 and CDR2 (germline): SGHNT, YYREEE (reference sequence). This table comes from immunoSEQ multiplex PCR, and its TCRdb copy is limited to in-frame clones, with some not included. The repertoire includes almost 250,000 clones, around nine tenths of them detected once, and 1.5% to 2% sits in the top ten. This sequence was found in a woman aged 55-70 years who had recovered from COVID-19. Sequencing was performed on peripheral blood. V usage is TRBV5-4 and J usage is TRBJ2-7, with D possibly matching TRBD2 (6 bases). Here the CDR3 reads CASSLEGGQISGQYF. CDR3 nucleotide sequence: TGTGCCAGCAGCTTGGAAGGAGGGCAAATCAGTGGCCAGTACTTC.